This TCR beta chain was profiled in a study of Ad26.COV2.S vaccination and SARS-CoV-2 variants. For the study at large: The study gave Ad26.COV2.S intramuscularly, once or twice 56 days apart.

Points on this clone: The antigen remains undetermined.

Assay: immunoSEQ multiplex PCR; the TCRdb copy retains only in-frame clones and omits some. The sample carries nearly 400,000 clones, around nine tenths recorded once. Study-wide findings and caveats: The authors reported substantial breadth in spike-specific CD8+ and CD4+ T cell responses after vaccination.

CDR3 size: 13 residues. Trimming pared 5 bases from V and 1 base from J, leaving 10 bases between. Germline assignment: CDR1 SGHKS and CDR2 YYEKEE (reference sequence). Treatment meaning: roughly 18 received Ad26.COV2.S at low or high dose, single or two shots; roughly 5 received placebo; per-sample allocation not given. Sampling was performed 63 days after the first vaccine or placebo injection. The receptor was isolated from a person aged 18 to 65 who received the Ad26.COV2.S COVID-19 vaccine or a placebo. The sequencing used peripheral blood, collected in a trial of Ad26.COV2.S vaccine versus placebo. This chain joins TRBV5-5 and TRBJ2-7, with D possibly being TRBD1 (6 bases). The CDR3 bases are TGTGCCAGCAGGGGTACAGGGTCCTACGAGCAGTACTTC. Encoded protein: CASRGTGSYEQYF.